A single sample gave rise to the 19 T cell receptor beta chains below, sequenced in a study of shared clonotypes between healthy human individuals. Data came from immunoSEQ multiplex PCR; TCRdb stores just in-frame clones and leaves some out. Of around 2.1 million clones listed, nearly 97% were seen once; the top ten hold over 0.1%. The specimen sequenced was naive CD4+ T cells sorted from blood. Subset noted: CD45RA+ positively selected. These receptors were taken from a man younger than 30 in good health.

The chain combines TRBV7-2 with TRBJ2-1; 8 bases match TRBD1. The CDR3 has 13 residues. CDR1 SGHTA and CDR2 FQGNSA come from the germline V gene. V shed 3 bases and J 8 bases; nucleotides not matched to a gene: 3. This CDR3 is CASSFGQGYEQFF. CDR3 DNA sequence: TGTGCCAGCAGCTTCGGACAGGGCTATGAGCAGTTCTTC.

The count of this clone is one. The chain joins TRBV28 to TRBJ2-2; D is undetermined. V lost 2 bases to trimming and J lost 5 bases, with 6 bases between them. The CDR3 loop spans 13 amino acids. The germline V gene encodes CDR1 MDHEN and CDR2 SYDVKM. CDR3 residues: CASSLGVTGELFF. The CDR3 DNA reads TGTGCCAGCAGTTTAGGAGTTACCGGGGAGCTGTTTTTT.

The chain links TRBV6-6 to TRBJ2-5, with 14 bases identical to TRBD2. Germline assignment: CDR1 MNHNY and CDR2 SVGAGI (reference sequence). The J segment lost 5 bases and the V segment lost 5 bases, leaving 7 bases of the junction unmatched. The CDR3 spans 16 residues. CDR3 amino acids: CASSPKGLAGVETQYF. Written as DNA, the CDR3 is TGTGCCAGCAGTCCAAAGGGACTAGCGGGAGTGGAGACCCAGTACTTC.

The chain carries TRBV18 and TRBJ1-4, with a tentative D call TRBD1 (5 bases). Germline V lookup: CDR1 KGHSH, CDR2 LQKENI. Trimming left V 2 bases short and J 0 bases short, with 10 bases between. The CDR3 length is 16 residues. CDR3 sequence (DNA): TGTGCCAGCTCACCAGGGACCCCAGCAACTAATGAAAAACTGTTTTTT. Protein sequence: CASSPGTPATNEKLFF.

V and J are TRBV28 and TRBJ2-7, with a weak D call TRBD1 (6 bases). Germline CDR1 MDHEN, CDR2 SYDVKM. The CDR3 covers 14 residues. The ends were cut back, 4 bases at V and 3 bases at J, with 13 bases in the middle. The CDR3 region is CASSSYRDNYEQYF. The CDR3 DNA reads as TGTGCCAGCAGTTCTTACCGGGACAACTACGAGCAGTACTTC.

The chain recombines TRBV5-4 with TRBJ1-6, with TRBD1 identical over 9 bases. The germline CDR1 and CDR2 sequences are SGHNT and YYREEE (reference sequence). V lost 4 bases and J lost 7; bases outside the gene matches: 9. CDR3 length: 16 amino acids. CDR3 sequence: CASSSPTGGANSPLHF. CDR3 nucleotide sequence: TGTGCCAGCAGCAGCCCAACAGGGGGCGCAAATTCACCCCTCCACTTT.

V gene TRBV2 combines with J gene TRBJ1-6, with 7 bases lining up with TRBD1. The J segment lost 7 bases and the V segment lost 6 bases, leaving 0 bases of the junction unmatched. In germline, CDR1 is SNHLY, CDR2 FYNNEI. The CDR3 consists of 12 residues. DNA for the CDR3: TGTGCCAGCAGGGGACAGAATTCACCCCTCCACTTT. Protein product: CASRGQNSPLHF.

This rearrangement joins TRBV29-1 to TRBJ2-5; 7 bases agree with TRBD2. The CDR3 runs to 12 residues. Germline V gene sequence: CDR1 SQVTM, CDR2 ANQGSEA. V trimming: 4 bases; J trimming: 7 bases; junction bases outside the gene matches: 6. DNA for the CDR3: TGCAGCGTTGCGGGGGGAGAGGCGACCCAGTACTTC. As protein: CSVAGGEATQYF.

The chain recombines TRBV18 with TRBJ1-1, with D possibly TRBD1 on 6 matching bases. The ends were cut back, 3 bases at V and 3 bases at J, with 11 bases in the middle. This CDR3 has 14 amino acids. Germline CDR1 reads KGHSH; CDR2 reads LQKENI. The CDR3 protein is CASSPTGWDTEAFF. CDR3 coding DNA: TGTGCCAGCTCACCCACAGGGTGGGACACTGAAGCTTTCTTT.

CDR3 sequence (DNA): TGTGCCAGCAGTCTAACAGATGCAAGGGACGCTTTCTTT. It codes for CASSLTDARDAFF. V usage is TRBV6-5 and J usage is TRBJ1-1; D might be TRBD1 (5 bases). The CDR3 is made up of 13 amino acids. CDR1 and CDR2 from the germline V gene are MNHEY and SVGAGI. Trimming removed 5 bases from V and 11 bases from J, with 18 bases in between.

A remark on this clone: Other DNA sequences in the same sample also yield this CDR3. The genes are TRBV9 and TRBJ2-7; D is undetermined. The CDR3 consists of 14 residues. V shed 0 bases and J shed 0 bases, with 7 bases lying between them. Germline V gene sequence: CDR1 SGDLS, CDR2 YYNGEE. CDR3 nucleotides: TGTGCCAGCAGCGTAGGGGCCGGCTCCTACGAGCAGTACTTC. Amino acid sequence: CASSVGAGSYEQYF.

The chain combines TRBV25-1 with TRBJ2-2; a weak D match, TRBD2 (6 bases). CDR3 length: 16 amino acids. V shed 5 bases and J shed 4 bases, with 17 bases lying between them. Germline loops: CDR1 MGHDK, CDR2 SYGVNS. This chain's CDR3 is CASSPLGLEITGELFF. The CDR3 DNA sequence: TGTGCCAGCAGTCCGCTGGGACTCGAGATCACCGGGGAGCTGTTTTTT.

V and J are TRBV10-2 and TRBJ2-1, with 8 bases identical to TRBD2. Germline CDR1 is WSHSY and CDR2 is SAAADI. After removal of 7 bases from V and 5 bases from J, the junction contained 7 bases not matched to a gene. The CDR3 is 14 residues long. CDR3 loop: CASTLAGSDNEQFF. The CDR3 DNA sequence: TGCGCCAGCACTCTAGCGGGCTCTGACAATGAGCAGTTCTTC.

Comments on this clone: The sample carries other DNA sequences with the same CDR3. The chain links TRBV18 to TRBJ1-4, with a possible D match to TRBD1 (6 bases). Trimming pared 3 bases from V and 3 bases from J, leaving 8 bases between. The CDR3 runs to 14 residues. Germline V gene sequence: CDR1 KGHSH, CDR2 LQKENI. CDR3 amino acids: CASSPRGANEKLFF. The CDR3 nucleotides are TGTGCCAGCTCACCCAGGGGAGCTAATGAAAAACTGTTTTTT. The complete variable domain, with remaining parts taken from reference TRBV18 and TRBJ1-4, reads NAGVMQNPRHLVRRRGQEARLRCSPMKGHSHVYWYRQLPEEGLKFMVYLQKENIIDESGMPKERFSAEFPKEGPSILRIQQVVRGDSAAYFCASSPRGANEKLFFGSGTQLSVL.

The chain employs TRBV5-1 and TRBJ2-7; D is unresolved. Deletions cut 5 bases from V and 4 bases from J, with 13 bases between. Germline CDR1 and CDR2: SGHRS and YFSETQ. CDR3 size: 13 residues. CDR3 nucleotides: TGCGCCAGCAGGGCGGCGGTCCGGTACGAGCAGTACTTC. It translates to CASRAAVRYEQYF.

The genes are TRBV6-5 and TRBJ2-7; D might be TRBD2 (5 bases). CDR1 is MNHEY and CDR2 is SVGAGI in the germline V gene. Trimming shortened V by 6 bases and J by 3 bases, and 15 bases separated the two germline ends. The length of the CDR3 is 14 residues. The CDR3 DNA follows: TGTGCCAGCAGCCCCTCTTCAGACTACTACGAGCAGTACTTC. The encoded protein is CASSPSSDYYEQYF.

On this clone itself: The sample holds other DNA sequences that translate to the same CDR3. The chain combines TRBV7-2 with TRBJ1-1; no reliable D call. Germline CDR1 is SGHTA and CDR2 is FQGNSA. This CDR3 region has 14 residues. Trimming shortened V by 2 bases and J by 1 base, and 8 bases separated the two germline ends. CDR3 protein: CASSLRAPNTEAFF. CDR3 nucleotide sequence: TGTGCCAGCAGCTTACGAGCCCCGAACACTGAAGCTTTCTTT.

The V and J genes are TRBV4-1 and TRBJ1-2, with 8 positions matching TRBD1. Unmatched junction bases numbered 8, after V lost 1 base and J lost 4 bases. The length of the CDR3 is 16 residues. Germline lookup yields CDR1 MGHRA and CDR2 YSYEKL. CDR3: CASSQAPDRASYGYTF. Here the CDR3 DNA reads TGCGCCAGCAGCCAAGCACCGGACAGGGCGAGCTATGGCTACACCTTC.

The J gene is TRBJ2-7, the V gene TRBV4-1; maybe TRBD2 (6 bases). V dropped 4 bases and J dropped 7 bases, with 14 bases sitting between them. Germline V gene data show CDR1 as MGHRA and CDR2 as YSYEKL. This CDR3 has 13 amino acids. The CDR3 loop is CASSLLTSEEQYF. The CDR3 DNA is TGCGCCAGCAGCCTACTGACTAGTGAGGAGCAGTACTTC.